This TCR beta chain was profiled in a study of tumor and adjacent non-tumor tissue in lung cancer. Study-level findings and limits: In normal lung, the top 100 clones were significantly more dominant than in tumor.

In the case of this clonotype: Its antigen is still unknown.

The CDR3 loop spans 14 amino acids. Germline V gives CDR1 LGHNA, CDR2 YNFKEQ. The library came from three nested PCR rounds adapted from ARM-PCR protocols. In TCRdb, the multiplex PCR reads were re-called with MiXCR into one record per CDR3 protein. This table has more than 85,000 distinct CDR3 sequences, over 75% appearing once. The template was RNA from unsorted bulk tissue. The sequence came from a man between 65 and 79 years old with non-small cell lung cancer. V usage is TRBV4-2 and J usage is TRBJ2-7, with D perhaps TRBD2 (5 bases). Sequencing was done on a sample of lung tumor tissue. This chain's CDR3 is CTISQGEGVYEQYF. CDR3 nucleotide sequence: TGTACCATCAGCCAAGGAGAGGGTGTCTACGAGCAGTACTTC.